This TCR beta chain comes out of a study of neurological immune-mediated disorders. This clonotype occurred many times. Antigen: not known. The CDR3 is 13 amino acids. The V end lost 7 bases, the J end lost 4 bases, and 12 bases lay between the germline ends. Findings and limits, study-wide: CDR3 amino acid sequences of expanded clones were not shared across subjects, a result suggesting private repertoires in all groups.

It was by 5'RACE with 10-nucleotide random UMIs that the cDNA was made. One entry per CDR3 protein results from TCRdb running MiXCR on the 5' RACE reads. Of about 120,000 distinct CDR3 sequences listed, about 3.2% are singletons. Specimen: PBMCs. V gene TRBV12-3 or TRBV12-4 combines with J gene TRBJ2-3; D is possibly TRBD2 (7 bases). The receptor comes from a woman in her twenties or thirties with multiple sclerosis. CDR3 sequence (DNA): TGTGCCAGCACACGGGGGGCCCCAGATACGCAGTATTTT. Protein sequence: CASTRGAPDTQYF.